Listed below are T cell receptor beta chains from one sample, sequenced in a study of Ad26.COV2.S vaccination and SARS-CoV-2 variants. Produced via immunoSEQ multiplex PCR; TCRdb's table is partial and in-frame only. This table has about 480,000 clones, 87% appearing once. The sequenced sample was peripheral blood, obtained in a trial of Ad26.COV2.S vaccine versus placebo. These receptors all come from a person aged 18-60 years who received the Ad26.COV2.S COVID-19 vaccine or a placebo. CDR3s leave out the opening cysteine and the closing phenylalanine or tryptophan. Fields, in order: V gene, clone size, J gene, CDR3 protein. A row's size may be missing; if present it is once, few, many or a size class.

V: TRBV7-2; size: once; J: TRBJ2-3; CDR3: ASSSRTGSVTDTQY
V: TRBV15; size: .; J: TRBJ2-3; CDR3: ATSSRGAVSPQDTQY
V: TRBV5-1; size: .; J: TRBJ2-7; CDR3: ASSLTGTALSYEQY
V: TRBV19; size: .; J: TRBJ2-3; CDR3: ASSRARGDTQY
V: TRBV5-1; size: .; J: TRBJ2-1; CDR3: ASSTGLAGSYNEQF
V: TRBV29-1; size: .; J: TRBJ2-3; CDR3: SVEQGTDTQY
V: TRBV2; size: .; J: TRBJ2-7; CDR3: ASSHTGGGYEQY
V: TRBV6-7; size: .; J: TRBJ1-1; CDR3: ASSYQGFAF
V: TRBV4-3; size: .; J: TRBJ2-1; CDR3: ASSQDLTSGRAEEF
V: TRBV27; size: .; J: TRBJ2-2; CDR3: ASNQQGGTGELF
V: TRBV28; size: .; J: TRBJ2-2; CDR3: ASSPLGLVGELF
V: TRBV6-5; size: .; J: TRBJ2-3; CDR3: ASNIFTGLSDTQY
V: TRBV30; size: .; J: TRBJ2-7; CDR3: AWSFGQGRSYEQY
V: TRBV24-1; size: .; J: TRBJ1-6; CDR3: ATSDRDPNSPLH
V: TRBV27; size: .; J: TRBJ2-3; CDR3: ASSLESSTDTQY
V: TRBV5-1; size: .; J: TRBJ2-1; CDR3: ASSFRWGRINEQF
V: TRBV28; size: .; J: TRBJ2-2; CDR3: ASSSGELF
V: TRBV5-1; size: .; J: TRBJ2-3; CDR3: ASSLDGRTNTDTQY
V: TRBV6-6; size: .; J: TRBJ2-5; CDR3: ASRSGRAKETQY
V: TRBV4-3; size: .; J: TRBJ2-7; CDR3: ASSQGRAVRYEQY
V: TRBV9; size: .; J: TRBJ2-7; CDR3: ASSVEAGGPYEQY
V: TRBV11-2; size: .; J: TRBJ1-1; CDR3: ASSIGGGTEAF
V: TRBV2; size: .; J: TRBJ1-2; CDR3: ASSGDSGYT
V: TRBV7-3; size: .; J: TRBJ2-1; CDR3: ASSLRPPRDGLGYNEQF
V: TRBV19; size: .; J: TRBJ1-2; CDR3: ASTPPGTNYGYT
V: TRBV9; size: .; J: TRBJ2-1; CDR3: ASSPAGGNEQF
V: TRBV9; size: once; J: TRBJ2-1; CDR3: ASSRSGSEDYEQF
V: TRBV19; size: .; J: TRBJ2-5; CDR3: ASMIAGVPETQY
V: TRBV5-4; size: .; J: TRBJ2-5; CDR3: ASSLAAGVETQY
V: TRBV28; size: .; J: TRBJ1-2; CDR3: ASRASLYGYT
V: TRBV2; size: .; J: TRBJ1-1; CDR3: ASSFPGEAF
V: TRBV30; size: .; J: TRBJ1-6; CDR3: AWSEQGAGHSPLH